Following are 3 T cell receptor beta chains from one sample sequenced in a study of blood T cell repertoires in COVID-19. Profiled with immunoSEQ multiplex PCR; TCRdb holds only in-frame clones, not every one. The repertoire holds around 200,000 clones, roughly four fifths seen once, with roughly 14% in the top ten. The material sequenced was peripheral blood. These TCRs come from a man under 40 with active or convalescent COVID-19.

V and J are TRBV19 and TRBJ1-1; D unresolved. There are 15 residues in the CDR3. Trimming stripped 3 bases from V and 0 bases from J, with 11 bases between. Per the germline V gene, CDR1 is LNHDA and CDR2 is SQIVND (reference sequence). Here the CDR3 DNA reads TGTGCCAGTAGTATTTCTGGGCAGATGAACACTGAAGCTTTCTTT. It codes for CASSISGQMNTEAFF.

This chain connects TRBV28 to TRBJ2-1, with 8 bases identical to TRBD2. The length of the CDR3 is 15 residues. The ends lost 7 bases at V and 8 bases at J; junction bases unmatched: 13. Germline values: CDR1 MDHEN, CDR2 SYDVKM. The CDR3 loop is CASKSSGSTNHEQFF. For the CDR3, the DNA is TGTGCCAGCAAATCAAGCGGGAGCACAAACCATGAGCAGTTCTTC.

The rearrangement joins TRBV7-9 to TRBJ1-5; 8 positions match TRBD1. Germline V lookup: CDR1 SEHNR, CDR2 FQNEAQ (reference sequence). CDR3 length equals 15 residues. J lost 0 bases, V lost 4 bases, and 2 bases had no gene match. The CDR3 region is CASSSDRDSNQPQHF. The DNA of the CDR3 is TGTGCCAGCAGCTCGGACAGGGATAGCAATCAGCCCCAGCATTTT.